Listed below are T cell receptor beta chains from one sample, sequenced in a study of T-cell memory formation after mild COVID-19. TCRdb called the 5' RACE reads again in MiXCR, with one record for every CDR3 protein. The table has 250,000 to 400,000 distinct CDR3 sequences, 13% to 15% seen once. Specimen: PBMCs or a T cell subset sorted from them (not recorded which). The receptors were sampled from a young man who had mild COVID-19 (a few samples of this study predate the infection). Cell type and time point are not known. Both conserved end residues are part of each CDR3. The D gene is left open where the match is weak. Some rows mark clone size as missing; the rest say once, few, many or name a class of expanded clone.

>TRBJ2-3|TRBV10-3|-|few
CAIRQSTDTQYF
TGTGCCATCAGACAGAGCACAGATACGCAGTATTTT
>TRBJ1-5|TRBV7-2|TRBD1|-
CASSRQGSSGQPQHF
TGTGCCAGCAGCCGACAGGGCAGCTCGGGACAGCCCCAGCATTTT
>TRBJ2-5|TRBV23-1|-|once
CASSQSQDSQETQYF
TGCGCCAGCAGTCAATCTCAGGACAGCCAAGAGACCCAGTACTTC
>TRBJ1-6|TRBV6-6|TRBD1|few
CASSRGQAMGSPLHF
TGTGCCAGCAGCCGCGGACAGGCGATGGGCTCACCCCTCCACTTT
>TRBJ2-3|TRBV29-1|TRBD2|-
CSAPRGGSTDTQYF
TGCAGCGCCCCGCGGGGGGGCAGTACAGATACGCAGTATTTT
>TRBJ2-3|TRBV7-9|-|few
CASSQSGANGDTQYF
TGTGCCAGCAGCCAGAGTGGGGCCAATGGAGATACGCAGTATTTT
>TRBJ2-7|TRBV5-1|-|many
CASSPGAREQYF
TGCGCCAGCAGCCCAGGGGCCAGGGAGCAGTACTTC
>TRBJ2-1|TRBV5-5|-|-
CASSLAISVENEQFF
TGTGCCAGCAGCTTGGCTATCTCCGTGGAAAATGAGCAGTTCTTC
>TRBJ1-1|TRBV7-9|-|-
CASSQLEGTEAFF
TGTGCCAGCAGCCAACTAGAGGGCACTGAAGCTTTCTTT
>TRBJ2-5|TRBV7-2|TRBD1|few
CASSLDTGTGRGETQYF
TGTGCCAGCAGCTTAGATACCGGGACAGGGCGTGGAGAGACCCAGTACTTC
>TRBJ1-1|TRBV6-6|-|many
CASSYDGGLMNTEAFF
TGTGCCAGCAGTTACGATGGAGGGCTCATGAACACTGAAGCTTTCTTT
>TRBJ2-5|TRBV6-5|-|few
CASSTGGDQYF
TGTGCCAGCAGTACAGGGGGGGACCAGTACTTC
>TRBJ2-1|TRBV6-9|TRBD1|many
CASSSGQGVNEQFF
TGTGCCAGCAGTTCGGGACAGGGGGTTAATGAGCAGTTCTTC
>TRBJ1-1|TRBV5-1|-|few
CASSLAGGGSTEAFF
TGCGCCAGCAGCTTGGCCGGGGGCGGATCAACTGAAGCTTTCTTT
>TRBJ2-3|TRBV27|TRBD1|-
CASSPLDRSAWYF
TGTGCCAGCAGCCCCTTGGACAGGAGTGCATGGTATTTT
>TRBJ2-3|TRBV6-6|-|few
CASPPSGFGGNTDTQYF
TGTGCCAGCCCCCCCTCCGGATTCGGCGGTAACACAGATACGCAGTATTTT
>TRBJ2-2|TRBV2|-|once
CASSDLPRGELFF
TGTGCCAGCAGTGATCTGCCCCGGGGGGAGCTGTTTTTT
>TRBJ2-5|TRBV7-2|-|few
CASSFGQPAGTQYF
TGTGCCAGCAGCTTCGGACAACCCGCAGGGACCCAGTACTTC
>TRBJ2-1|TRBV4-3|TRBD2|few
CASSQPGLAGGNEQFF
TGCGCCAGCAGCCAACCCGGACTAGCGGGGGGCAATGAGCAGTTCTTC
>TRBJ2-7|TRBV13|-|-
CASSLAGGFREQYF
TGTGCCAGCAGCTTAGCTGGGGGGTTCCGGGAGCAGTACTTC
>TRBJ2-2|TRBV10-3|-|few
CATSTSTGELFF
TGTGCCACCTCGACTAGCACCGGGGAGCTGTTTTTT
>TRBJ2-3|TRBV27|-|-
CASSLNAADTQYF
TGTGCCAGCAGTTTAAATGCGGCGGATACGCAGTATTTT
>TRBJ2-5|TRBV9|TRBD2|-
CASSGTSGRETQYF
TGTGCCAGCAGCGGGACTAGCGGAAGGGAGACCCAGTACTTC
>TRBJ1-1|TRBV6-5|-|few
CASSYSAAYMNTEAFF
TGTGCCAGCAGTTACTCAGCAGCTTACATGAACACTGAAGCTTTCTTT
>TRBJ1-2|TRBV20-1|-|many
CSASFSVGYTF
TGCAGTGCTAGTTTCAGTGTGGGCTACACCTTC
>TRBJ2-5|TRBV12-3/TRBV12-4|-|few
CASSFMLLPQETQYF
TGTGCCAGCAGTTTCATGCTCTTGCCACAAGAGACCCAGTACTTC
>TRBJ1-1|TRBV20-1|-|-
CSAKPGHRRTEAFF
TGCAGTGCTAAGCCGGGACATCGAAGGACTGAAGCTTTCTTT
>TRBJ1-4|TRBV18|TRBD1|-
CVSYGTGGEKLFF
TGTGTCAGCTACGGGACAGGGGGAGAAAAACTGTTTTTT
>TRBJ2-2|TRBV5-1|-|few
CASSLQSNTGELFF
TGCGCCAGCAGCTTACAGAGTAACACCGGGGAGCTGTTTTTT
>TRBJ2-7|TRBV27|TRBD1|-
CASSPRQGFHEQYF
TGTGCCAGCAGTCCAAGACAGGGGTTCCACGAGCAGTACTTC
>TRBJ2-7|TRBV3-1|-|many
CASSQGSSYEQYF
TGTGCCAGCAGCCAAGGAAGCTCCTACGAGCAGTACTTC
>TRBJ2-3|TRBV4-3|-|many
CASSQEVGGTQYF
TGCGCCAGCAGCCAAGAGGTGGGGGGTACGCAGTATTTT
>TRBJ1-5|TRBV2|-|-
CASSQEKGQGNQPQHF
TGTGCCAGCAGTCAAGAGAAGGGCCAGGGCAATCAGCCCCAGCATTTT
>TRBJ2-3|TRBV24-1|-|few
CATSDFRTDTQYF
TGTGCCACCAGTGATTTCCGCACAGATACGCAGTATTTT
>TRBJ2-5|TRBV11-2|-|many
CASSLLGGGREGRYF
TGTGCCAGCAGCTTATTGGGCGGGGGCCGCGAGGGTCGATACTTC
>TRBJ2-5|TRBV12-3/TRBV12-4|TRBD1|many
CASRRTGGETQYF
TGTGCCAGCAGGAGGACAGGCGGAGAGACCCAGTACTTC
>TRBJ2-3|TRBV4-3|TRBD2|-
CASSQDPWLAGGNLGRYF
TGCGCCAGCAGCCAAGATCCCTGGCTAGCGGGGGGGAACTTAGGACGGTATTTT
>TRBJ2-1|TRBV7-8|TRBD2|few
CASRTRDLRGGEQFF
TGTGCCAGCAGAACCAGGGACCTCCGGGGGGGTGAGCAGTTCTTC
>TRBJ1-2|TRBV19|-|many
CASKADGYTF
TGTGCCAGTAAGGCGGATGGCTACACCTTC
>TRBJ1-2|TRBV6-5|-|few
CASSYLELGALGANYGYTF
TGTGCCAGCAGTTATCTCGAACTAGGGGCCCTCGGGGCTAACTATGGCTACACCTTC
>TRBJ1-1|TRBV7-8|-|-
CASSLSLSVRGGDTEAFF
TGTGCCAGCAGCTTAAGTCTCAGCGTTCGCGGAGGGGACACTGAAGCTTTCTTT